The source of this T cell receptor beta chain is a study of blood T cells in healthy people across ages. J gave up 12 bases and V 7 bases, and 12 bases lay outside the gene matches. The CDR3 loop spans 12 amino acids. Germline-derived CDR1 and CDR2 are MDHEN and SYDVKM. Comments on this clonotype: Its target is unknown.

For the second PCR, which ran for about 6 to 11 cycles, a sample-barcoded 5' primer and a J-beta primer mix were used. TCRdb itself ran the 5' RACE reads through MiXCR, one entry per CDR3 protein. In the table there are about 1 million distinct CDR3 sequences, roughly 45% of which are singletons. Study outcomes and limitations: Considered underestimates were the diversity estimates obtained from one million T cells.

Aged about 6 to 90, donors were systemically healthy Caucasians from Russia. The V and J genes are TRBV28 and TRBJ2-7; TRBD1 agrees at 7 bases. The clonotype originates from a woman aged 55-70 years in good health. Sample: blood. The CDR3: CASNTTGQGLYF. CDR3 DNA sequence: TGTGCCAGCAACACGACAGGGCAAGGTCTGTACTTC.